Listed here are 27 T cell receptor beta chains from one sample, sequenced in a study of technical replicates of blood from a few donors. The protocol was immunoSEQ multiplex PCR, while the TCRdb copy is restricted to in-frame clones and leaves out a portion. The table includes around 70,000 clones, approximately 95% detected once. Sequenced material: T cells isolated from PBMCs. The source is a human donor in good health.

In this sample, this clone turned up a few times. The CDR3 coding sequence is TGTGTGGGCCTGCGGGGATTCACTGAAGCTTTCTTT. The encoded protein is CVGLRGFTEAFF. The genes are TRBV2 and TRBJ1-1; D call uncertain. This CDR3 spans 12 amino acids. Germline V gene data show CDR1 as SNHLY and CDR2 as FYNNEI.

The chain uses TRBV30 and TRBJ1-3; 9 bases agree with TRBD1. CDR1 is GTSNPN and CDR2 is SVGIG in the germline V gene (reference sequence). V trimming: 1 base; J trimming: 0 bases; junction bases outside the gene matches: 1. The CDR3 is made up of 15 amino acids. The CDR3 bases are TGTGCCTGGAGTGCGACAGGGGGCTCTGGAAACACCATATATTTT. Its protein product is CAWSATGGSGNTIYF. Together with reference TRBV30 and TRBJ1-3, the CDR3 gives the full variable domain: SQTIHQWPATLVQPVGSPLSLECTVEGTSNPNLYWYRQAAGRGLQLLFYSVGIGQISSEVPQNLSASRPQDRQFILSSKKLLLSDSGFYLCAWSATGGSGNTIYFGEGSWLTVV.

This chain connects TRBV6-1 to TRBJ1-4, with 8 bases identical to TRBD1. The V segment lost 5 bases and the J segment 7 bases; nucleotides outside the gene matches: 9. Germline assignment: CDR1 MNHNS and CDR2 SASEGT. The CDR3 spans 15 residues. CDR3 sequence (DNA): TGTGCCAGCAGTACCCAGACAGGGGTTCGTGAAAAACTGTTTTTT. The encoded protein is CASSTQTGVREKLFF.

V gene TRBV9 combines with J gene TRBJ2-2; 9 bases are shared with TRBD2. The CDR3 is made up of 15 amino acids. CDR1 is SGDLS, CDR2 YYNGEE, per germline. The J segment lost 6 bases and the V segment lost 3 bases, leaving 6 bases of the junction unmatched. The CDR3 here is CASSDVAGVAGELFF. DNA of the CDR3: TGTGCCAGCAGCGACGTAGCGGGAGTAGCCGGGGAGCTGTTTTTT. Full variable domain (outside the CDR3, taken from reference TRBV9 and TRBJ2-2): DSGVTQTPKHLITATGQRVTLRCSPRSGDLSVYWYQQSLDQGLQFLIQYYNGEERAKGNILERFSAQQFPDLHSELNLSSLELGDSALYFCASSDVAGVAGELFFGEGSRLTVL.

V and J are TRBV19 and TRBJ1-4; 7 bases are a match to TRBD1. There are 17 residues in the CDR3. Germline V lookup: CDR1 LNHDA, CDR2 SQIVND (reference sequence). V lost 5 bases and J lost 7; bases outside the gene matches: 16. Here the CDR3 reads CASSQNGGTAIGEKLFF. CDR3 coding DNA: TGTGCCAGTAGTCAAAATGGCGGGACAGCAATTGGTGAAAAACTGTTTTTT.

The chain recombines TRBV7-7 with TRBJ2-2; 7 bases line up with TRBD2. From germline, CDR1 is SSHAT and CDR2 FNYEAQ (reference sequence). V shed 5 bases and J 3 bases; nucleotides not matched to a gene: 9. The CDR3 loop spans 16 amino acids. CDR3 sequence reads: CASSPSSGGHTGELFF. In DNA, the CDR3 is TGTGCCAGCAGCCCCTCTAGCGGTGGACACACCGGGGAGCTGTTTTTT.

The gene calls are TRBV7-9 and TRBJ1-1; 8 bases line up with TRBD1. Germline CDR1 SEHNR, CDR2 FQNEAQ (reference sequence). V dropped 5 bases and J dropped 4; count of bases not matched to a gene: 12. This CDR3 region has 16 residues. Here the CDR3 reads CASSVSGGEVGTEAFF. CDR3 nucleotides: TGTGCCAGCAGCGTATCAGGGGGCGAGGTCGGCACTGAAGCTTTCTTT.

The rearrangement uses TRBV7-3 and TRBJ2-2; D is possibly TRBD1 (6 bases). Germline lookup yields CDR1 SGHTA and CDR2 FQGTGA. The CDR3 loop spans 14 amino acids. Trimming pared 4 bases from V and 7 bases from J, leaving 13 bases between. CDR3 amino acids: CASSSGTMGGELFF. The DNA of the CDR3 is TGTGCCAGCAGCTCCGGGACAATGGGCGGGGAGCTGTTTTTT.

The CDR3 loop is CASSRTGGLGGPQHF. As DNA, the CDR3 is TGTGCCAGCAGCCGGACAGGGGGACTTGGGGGGCCCCAGCATTTT. The chain links TRBV6-5 to TRBJ1-5; 10 bases agree with TRBD1. V gave up 6 bases and J gave up 9 bases; unmatched junction bases: 11. CDR1 MNHEY and CDR2 SVGAGI come from the germline V gene. The CDR3 runs to 15 residues.

The chain links TRBV7-9 to TRBJ2-2, with 7 bases lining up with TRBD1. CDR1 and CDR2 from the germline V gene are SEHNR and FQNEAQ (reference sequence). J lost 6 bases, V lost 6 bases, and 7 bases had no gene match. CDR3 length: 14 residues. The CDR3 region has the DNA TGTGCCAGCAGGGTGGGACAGCTTCCCGGGGAGCTGTTTTTT. This codes for CASRVGQLPGELFF.

CDR3 loop: CAISEWLTGGVDNEQFF. CDR3 sequence (DNA): TGTGCCATCAGTGAGTGGTTGACAGGAGGAGTCGACAATGAGCAGTTCTTC. This rearrangement joins TRBV10-3 to TRBJ2-1; TRBD1 is a possible D gene (6 bases). The CDR3 contains 17 residues. V was trimmed by 1 base and J by 5 bases, leaving 18 bases between them. From germline, CDR1 is ENHRY and CDR2 SYGVKD.

This clone turned up a few times. V usage is TRBV18 and J usage is TRBJ1-2; 7 bases fit TRBD1. Germline CDR1 is KGHSH and CDR2 is LQKENI. With V trimmed by 5 bases and J by 1 base, 7 bases remained unmatched. This CDR3 is built from 15 residues. CDR3 protein: CASSGTATNNYGYTF. Written as DNA, the CDR3 is TGTGCCAGCTCAGGGACAGCGACCAATAACTATGGCTACACCTTC.

The chain uses TRBV19 and TRBJ1-1; D is undetermined. There are 12 residues in the CDR3. The V gene's germline CDR1 is LNHDA and CDR2 SQIVND (reference sequence). The ends were cut back, 3 bases at V and 5 bases at J, with 7 bases in the middle. CDR3 coding DNA: TGTGCCAGTAGTATTGCGGGAACTGAAGCTTTCTTT. The encoded protein is CASSIAGTEAFF.

J is TRBJ2-7 and V is TRBV5-4, with D possibly being TRBD1 (7 bases). The ends were cut back, 2 bases at V and 3 bases at J, with 15 bases in the middle. The germline V gene has CDR1 SGHNT and CDR2 YYREEE (reference sequence). This CDR3 region has 15 residues. The CDR3 region is CASSLGGGPLYEQYF. CDR3 DNA: TGTGCCAGCAGCTTAGGAGGGGGCCCGCTCTACGAGCAGTACTTC. Full variable domain (rest looked up from reference TRBV5-4 and TRBJ2-7): ETGVTQSPTHLIKTRGQQVTLRCSSQSGHNTVSWYQQALGQGPQFIFQYYREEENGRGNFPPRFSGLQFPNYSSELNVNALELDDSALYLCASSLGGGPLYEQYFGPGTRLTVT.

This chain connects TRBV11-3 to TRBJ2-4; no reliable D call. This CDR3 contains 12 residues. Germline V gene lookup returns CDR1 SGHNT and CDR2 YENEEA. Trimming shortened V by 5 bases and J by 8 bases, and 10 bases separated the two germline ends. The CDR3 sequence is CASSNSKDIQYF. The CDR3 DNA sequence: TGTGCCAGCAGCAACAGTAAGGACATTCAGTACTTC.

The rearrangement uses TRBV18 and TRBJ2-5; D might be TRBD1 (6 bases). The CDR3 consists of 14 residues. Trimming shortened V by 0 bases and J by 4 bases, and 9 bases separated the two germline ends. The germline gives CDR1 KGHSH, CDR2 LQKENI. In nucleotides, the CDR3 is TGTGCCAGCTCACCACCTTCACAGGGAGAGACCCAGTACTTC. This gives the protein CASSPPSQGETQYF.

V is TRBV11-2 and J is TRBJ2-7, with 8 bases matching TRBD1. CDR1 SGHAT and CDR2 FQNNGV come from the germline V gene. Germline trimming cut 8 bases from V and 6 bases from J; bases unmatched to any gene: 15. The CDR3 is 15 residues long. The CDR3 coding sequence is TGTGCCAGCGCTCTCGTGTGGACAGGGACGGGCGAGCAGTACTTC. Protein product: CASALVWTGTGEQYF.

This sequence joins TRBV4-2 and TRBJ2-7; TRBD2 agrees at 9 bases. The CDR3 consists of 13 residues. CDR1 is LGHNA and CDR2 is YNFKEQ in the germline V gene. With V trimmed by 5 bases and J by 5 bases, 4 bases remained unmatched. CDR3 in DNA: TGTGCCAGCAGCGGGACTAGCAGGAACGAGCAGTACTTC. Amino acid sequence: CASSGTSRNEQYF.

The chain has TRBV5-4 and TRBJ1-1, with a weak D call TRBD1 (6 bases). With 2 bases removed from V and 3 bases from J, the gap between germline ends came to 8 bases. Germline CDR1 is SGHNT and CDR2 is YYREEE (reference sequence). The CDR3 consists of 13 residues. Here the CDR3 reads CASSFGQYTEAFF. The CDR3 DNA reads as TGTGCCAGCAGCTTCGGACAGTACACTGAAGCTTTCTTT.

The V call is TRBV9, the J call TRBJ2-1; tentatively, D is TRBD2 (6 bases). Trimming removed 0 bases from V and 4 bases from J, with 11 bases in between. The germline V gene has CDR1 SGDLS and CDR2 YYNGEE. The length of the CDR3 is 15 residues. CDR3 sequence reads: CASSVEIGTYNEQFF. The CDR3 DNA reads TGTGCCAGCAGCGTAGAAATTGGGACTTACAATGAGCAGTTCTTC.

The chain is built from TRBV5-1 and TRBJ2-2; 12 positions agree with TRBD1. V was pared by 5 bases and J by 2 bases, with 7 bases of the junction left unmatched. CDR3 length: 17 amino acids. Germline values: CDR1 SGHRS, CDR2 YFSETQ. The chain's CDR3 is CASRTGQGAFNTGELFF. The CDR3, as DNA: TGCGCCAGCAGAACGGGACAGGGGGCGTTTAACACCGGGGAGCTGTTTTTT. The whole variable domain, filled in from reference TRBV5-1 and TRBJ2-2, reads KAGVTQTPRYLIKTRGQQVTLSCSPISGHRSVSWYQQTPGQGLQFLFEYFSETQRNKGNFPGRFSGRQFSNSRSEMNVSTLELGDSALYLCASRTGQGAFNTGELFFGEGSRLTVL.

This chain joins TRBV14 and TRBJ1-5; the D gene is possibly TRBD1 (5 bases). Germline V gene lookup returns CDR1 SGHDN and CDR2 FVKESK. The V and J ends lost 1 base and 5 bases respectively, with 9 bases between them. The CDR3 contains 14 residues. DNA for the CDR3: TGTGCCAGCAGCCAAGGGAGGGGACATCAGCCCCAGCATTTT. This encodes CASSQGRGHQPQHF.

CDR3 in DNA: TGTGCCAGCATTGCGGGGAAAATGGGGCCGACTAGAGCTTTCTTT. It codes for CASIAGKMGPTRAFF. The chain combines TRBV28 with TRBJ1-1; D is perhaps TRBD1 (5 bases). This CDR3 is 15 amino acids long. Germline loops: CDR1 MDHEN, CDR2 SYDVKM. Between the trimmed V and J ends, which lost 7 bases and 10 bases, there was a span of 25 bases.

J is TRBJ1-1 and V is TRBV11-2, with D uncertain. The V gene lost 4 bases and the J gene lost 4 bases, with 10 bases spanning the gap. Germline V gene data show CDR1 as SGHAT and CDR2 as FQNNGV. This CDR3 has 13 residues. Here the CDR3 DNA reads TGTGCCAGCAGCTCCGGGATCCCCACTGAAGCTTTCTTT. This gives the protein CASSSGIPTEAFF. The full variable domain, in which reference TRBV11-2 and TRBJ1-1 provide the parts outside the CDR3, is EAGVAQSPRYKIIEKRQSVAFWCNPISGHATLYWYQQILGQGPKLLIQFQNNGVVDDSQLPKDRFSAERLKGVDSTLKIQPAKLEDSAVYLCASSSGIPTEAFFGQGTRLTVV.

V and J are TRBV10-3 and TRBJ2-7, with 9 bases lining up with TRBD1. Germline values: CDR1 ENHRY, CDR2 SYGVKD. J lost 2 bases, V lost 4 bases, and 6 bases had no gene match. This CDR3 spans 15 amino acids. The chain's CDR3 is CAISGSDRGAYEQYF. In DNA, the CDR3 is TGTGCCATCAGTGGATCGGACAGGGGCGCCTACGAGCAGTACTTC.

CDR3 in DNA: TGTGCCAGCAGTGACGTGCGGCAGGGGGCTGATAACACTGAAGCTTTCTTT. Its protein is CASSDVRQGADNTEAFF. The chain has TRBV2 and TRBJ1-1; TRBD1 aligns across 8 bases. The ends lost 3 bases at V and 2 bases at J; junction bases unmatched: 11. The CDR3 is made up of 17 amino acids. CDR1 is SNHLY, CDR2 FYNNEI, per germline.

J is TRBJ1-3 and V is TRBV11-2; unclear D gene. V gave up 0 bases and J gave up 6 bases, with 18 bases separating them. Germline CDR1 SGHAT, CDR2 FQNNGV. The CDR3 totals 17 residues. CDR3 amino acids: CASSLDPGVRLINTIYF. For the CDR3, the DNA is TGTGCCAGCAGCTTAGATCCGGGAGTCCGCCTGATAAACACCATATATTTT.